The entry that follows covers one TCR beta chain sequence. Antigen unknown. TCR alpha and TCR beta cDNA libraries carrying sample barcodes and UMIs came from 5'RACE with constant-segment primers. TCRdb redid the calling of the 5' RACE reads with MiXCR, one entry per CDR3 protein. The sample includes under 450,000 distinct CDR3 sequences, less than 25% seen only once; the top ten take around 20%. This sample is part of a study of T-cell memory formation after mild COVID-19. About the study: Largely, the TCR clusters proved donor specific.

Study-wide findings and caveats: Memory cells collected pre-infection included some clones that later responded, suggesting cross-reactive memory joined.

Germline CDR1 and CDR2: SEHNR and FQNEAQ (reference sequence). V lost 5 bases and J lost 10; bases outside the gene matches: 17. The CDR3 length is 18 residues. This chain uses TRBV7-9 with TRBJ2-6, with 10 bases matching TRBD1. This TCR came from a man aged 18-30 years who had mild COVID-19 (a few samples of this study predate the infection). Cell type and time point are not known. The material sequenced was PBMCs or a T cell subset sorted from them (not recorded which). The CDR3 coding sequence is TGTGCCAGCAGCAGATCCTTCGCCCGGGACAGGGGCCTTAACGTCCTGACTTTC. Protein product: CASSRSFARDRGLNVLTF.